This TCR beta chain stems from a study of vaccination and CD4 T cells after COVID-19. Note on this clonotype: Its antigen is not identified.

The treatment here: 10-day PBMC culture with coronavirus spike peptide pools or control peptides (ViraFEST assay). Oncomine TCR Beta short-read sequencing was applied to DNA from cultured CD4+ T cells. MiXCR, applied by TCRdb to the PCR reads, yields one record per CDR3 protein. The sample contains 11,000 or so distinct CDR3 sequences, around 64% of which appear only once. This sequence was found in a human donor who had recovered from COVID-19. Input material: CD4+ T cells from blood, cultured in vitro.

CDR3 bases: TGTGCCAGCAGCTCTCCGGGTACACGCTATGGCTACACCTTC. It is translated as CASSSPGTRYGYTF. This rearrangement joins TRBV11-3 to TRBJ1-2; D gene uncertain. V lost 4 bases and J 4 bases, leaving 13 bases between the germline ends. This CDR3 is built from 14 residues. Germline V gene lookup returns CDR1 SGHNT and CDR2 YENEEA.